These T cell receptor beta chains were read from a single sample in a study of cytomegalovirus exposure and HLA in healthy donors. The assay was immunoSEQ multiplex PCR, and TCRdb's table has in-frame clones only and misses some. This sample has about 190,000 clones, with roughly three quarters found just once. The sequencing input was PBMCs. The receptors come from a woman aged 18-30 years in good health and CMV-seronegative. CDR3s include the opening cysteine and the closing phenylalanine or tryptophan. The order of the fields is J gene, D gene, V gene, clone size, CDR3 DNA, CDR3 protein. A D gene is named only where the DNA matches it firmly. Part of the rows lack a size; the others show once, few, many or a class for expanded clones.

j_call: TRBJ2-1
d_call: .
v_call: TRBV29-1
clone_size: .
cdr3_nt: TGCAGCCTCACCCCCAGGGGTCTCTCCTACAATGAGCAGTTCTTC
cdr3_aa: CSLTPRGLSYNEQFF

j_call: TRBJ1-1
d_call: .
v_call: TRBV9
clone_size: .
cdr3_nt: TGTGCCAGCAGCGTAGGGGTTGCGGACAAGAACACTGAAGCTTTCTTT
cdr3_aa: CASSVGVADKNTEAFF

j_call: TRBJ1-2
d_call: .
v_call: TRBV7-2
clone_size: .
cdr3_nt: TGTGCCAGCAGCTTATATGGGGGGAACTATGGCTACACCTTC
cdr3_aa: CASSLYGGNYGYTF

j_call: TRBJ2-7
d_call: .
v_call: TRBV29-1
clone_size: .
cdr3_nt: TGCAGCGTTGGGTTGGCAGGGAAAGGCGAGCAGTACTTC
cdr3_aa: CSVGLAGKGEQYF

j_call: TRBJ2-1
d_call: TRBD2
v_call: TRBV6-4
clone_size: .
cdr3_nt: TGTGCCAGCAGTGACGGGGGGGTTCCCAATGAGCAGTTCTTC
cdr3_aa: CASSDGGVPNEQFF

j_call: TRBJ1-2
d_call: .
v_call: TRBV5-6
clone_size: .
cdr3_nt: TGTGCCAGCAGCAGGGGTGCCTGGGAAGGCTACACCTTC
cdr3_aa: CASSRGAWEGYTF

j_call: TRBJ1-2
d_call: .
v_call: TRBV7-3
clone_size: .
cdr3_nt: TGTGCCAGCAGCTTAACTCCGACAGCTAACTATGGCTACACCTTC
cdr3_aa: CASSLTPTANYGYTF

j_call: TRBJ1-1
d_call: .
v_call: TRBV5-4
clone_size: .
cdr3_nt: TGTGCCAGCAGCTTGACAGGGCGGAACACTGAAGCTTTCTTT
cdr3_aa: CASSLTGRNTEAFF

j_call: TRBJ1-1
d_call: .
v_call: TRBV5-5
clone_size: .
cdr3_nt: TGTGCCAGCAGCTTGGCCGTGGAGGGCGAAGCTTTCTTT
cdr3_aa: CASSLAVEGEAFF

j_call: TRBJ1-2
d_call: .
v_call: TRBV7-8
clone_size: .
cdr3_nt: TGTGCCAGCAGCTGGGACATACACAACTATGGCTACACCTTC
cdr3_aa: CASSWDIHNYGYTF

j_call: TRBJ2-7
d_call: TRBD1
v_call: TRBV6-5
clone_size: .
cdr3_nt: TGTGCCAGCAGTTACACAACGACAGGGACCTACGAGCAGTACTTC
cdr3_aa: CASSYTTTGTYEQYF

j_call: TRBJ2-7
d_call: .
v_call: TRBV2
clone_size: .
cdr3_nt: TGTGCCAGCACTACAGTGGGCGAGCAGTACTTC
cdr3_aa: CASTTVGEQYF

j_call: TRBJ1-4
d_call: .
v_call: TRBV5-5
clone_size: .
cdr3_nt: TGTGCCAGCAGCTGGACAGCAACTAATGAAAAACTGTTTTTT
cdr3_aa: CASSWTATNEKLFF

j_call: TRBJ2-5
d_call: TRBD2
v_call: TRBV28
clone_size: once
cdr3_nt: TGTGCCAGCAGTTCCGCGACTAGCGGGGGGGCGGAGACCCAGTACTTC
cdr3_aa: CASSSATSGGAETQYF

j_call: TRBJ2-3
d_call: .
v_call: TRBV18
clone_size: few
cdr3_nt: TGTGCCAGCTCACCGACAGCTAGCACAGATACGCAGTATTTT
cdr3_aa: CASSPTASTDTQYF

j_call: TRBJ1-4
d_call: TRBD1
v_call: TRBV9
clone_size: .
cdr3_nt: TGTGCCAGCAGCTCCAGGACAGGGGGCCTTGAAAAACTGTTTTTT
cdr3_aa: CASSSRTGGLEKLFF

j_call: TRBJ2-6
d_call: .
v_call: TRBV9
clone_size: .
cdr3_nt: TGTGCCAGCAGCGCCATATCAGGGGTCCTGACTTTC
cdr3_aa: CASSAISGVLTF

j_call: TRBJ2-1
d_call: .
v_call: TRBV13
clone_size: few
cdr3_nt: TGTGCCAGCAGCTTAGGCCTGGAGAGTCCCTACAATGAGCAGTTCTTC
cdr3_aa: CASSLGLESPYNEQFF

j_call: TRBJ2-7
d_call: .
v_call: TRBV9
clone_size: .
cdr3_nt: TGTGCCAGCAGCGTAGGATCGGCGGAAACGTACGAGCAGTACTTC
cdr3_aa: CASSVGSAETYEQYF

j_call: TRBJ2-7
d_call: TRBD2
v_call: TRBV18
clone_size: .
cdr3_nt: TGTGCCAGCTCACCCCCGGGAGGGGCAGAAAGGGGCGAGCAGTACTTC
cdr3_aa: CASSPPGGAERGEQYF

j_call: TRBJ2-2
d_call: TRBD2
v_call: TRBV11-2
clone_size: few
cdr3_nt: TGTGCCAGCAACCCAGCGGGGGGGTCTTACACCGGGGAGCTGTTTTTT
cdr3_aa: CASNPAGGSYTGELFF

j_call: TRBJ2-1
d_call: TRBD2
v_call: TRBV5-1
clone_size: .
cdr3_nt: TGCGCCAGCAGCAAACAGCGGGGGAGCTACAATGAGCAGTTCTTC
cdr3_aa: CASSKQRGSYNEQFF

j_call: TRBJ2-4
d_call: .
v_call: TRBV27
clone_size: .
cdr3_nt: TGTGCCAGCAGGACGGAGAGGAACATTCAGTACTTC
cdr3_aa: CASRTERNIQYF

j_call: TRBJ1-1
d_call: .
v_call: TRBV28
clone_size: .
cdr3_nt: TGTGCCAGCAGTTTATCTAGTGCGGTGGGGAGCACTGAAGCTTTCTTT
cdr3_aa: CASSLSSAVGSTEAFF

j_call: TRBJ2-7
d_call: .
v_call: TRBV19
clone_size: .
cdr3_nt: TGTGCCAGTATGCGGGGAGTTAATTCGGACGAGCAGTACTTC
cdr3_aa: CASMRGVNSDEQYF

j_call: TRBJ1-4
d_call: TRBD1
v_call: TRBV6-5
clone_size: .
cdr3_nt: TGTGCCAGCAGTTTGGGGACAGCAAATGAAAAACTGTTTTTT
cdr3_aa: CASSLGTANEKLFF

j_call: TRBJ2-7
d_call: TRBD1
v_call: TRBV20-1
clone_size: few
cdr3_nt: TGCAGTGCTGGGCGAGACAGGGTCCAGTACTTC
cdr3_aa: CSAGRDRVQYF

j_call: TRBJ2-5
d_call: .
v_call: TRBV10-3
clone_size: .
cdr3_nt: TGTGCCGCCGGGGGGGGACAGTTTGAGACCCAGTACTTC
cdr3_aa: CAAGGGQFETQYF

j_call: TRBJ1-1
d_call: TRBD1
v_call: TRBV19
clone_size: once
cdr3_nt: TGTGCCAGTAGGAAGGGACAGGGGGTCCCTGAAGCTTTCTTT
cdr3_aa: CASRKGQGVPEAFF

j_call: TRBJ1-1
d_call: .
v_call: TRBV6-1
clone_size: .
cdr3_nt: TGTGCCAGCAGTGCCACAGTGAACACTGAAGCTTTCTTT
cdr3_aa: CASSATVNTEAFF

j_call: TRBJ1-3
d_call: TRBD1
v_call: TRBV29-1
clone_size: .
cdr3_nt: TGCAGCGTCGGACAGGATGCTGGAAACACCATATATTTT
cdr3_aa: CSVGQDAGNTIYF

j_call: TRBJ1-2
d_call: .
v_call: TRBV2
clone_size: .
cdr3_nt: TGTGCCAGCAGGACTAACAGGGCAGGGAATGGCTACACCTTC
cdr3_aa: CASRTNRAGNGYTF

j_call: TRBJ1-3
d_call: TRBD1
v_call: TRBV5-1
clone_size: .
cdr3_nt: TGCGCCAGCTCGGGACAGGGGGCTGGAAACACCATATATTTT
cdr3_aa: CASSGQGAGNTIYF

j_call: TRBJ2-1
d_call: .
v_call: TRBV5-1
clone_size: .
cdr3_nt: TGCGCCAGCAGCACCGGGACACTTAATGAGCAGTTCTTC
cdr3_aa: CASSTGTLNEQFF

j_call: TRBJ1-6
d_call: .
v_call: TRBV11-2
clone_size: .
cdr3_nt: TGTGCCAGCAGCTTAGAGAGCGATTCACCCCTCCACTTT
cdr3_aa: CASSLESDSPLHF

j_call: TRBJ2-2
d_call: .
v_call: TRBV7-3
clone_size: .
cdr3_nt: TGTGCCAGCAGCTTACTCGCGAACACCGGGGAGCTGTTTTTT
cdr3_aa: CASSLLANTGELFF

j_call: TRBJ1-4
d_call: .
v_call: TRBV7-9
clone_size: .
cdr3_nt: TGTGCCAGCAGCTTTCTAGACCGGGAGAATGAAAAACTGTTTTTT
cdr3_aa: CASSFLDRENEKLFF

j_call: TRBJ2-7
d_call: TRBD1
v_call: TRBV28
clone_size: .
cdr3_nt: TGTGCCAGCAGCCTAAAAGAGGGGGCTAGCCACTTC
cdr3_aa: CASSLKEGASHF

j_call: TRBJ1-2
d_call: .
v_call: TRBV20-1
clone_size: .
cdr3_nt: TGCAGTGGGACAGAAGACTATGGCTACACCTTC
cdr3_aa: CSGTEDYGYTF

j_call: TRBJ2-7
d_call: TRBD1
v_call: TRBV5-6
clone_size: .
cdr3_nt: TGTGCCAGCAGCCCGGACAGGGGGATCTTCTCCTACGAGCAGTACTTC
cdr3_aa: CASSPDRGIFSYEQYF